A selection of T cell receptor beta chains follows, all from one sample in a study of shared clonotypes between healthy human individuals. Clones were read by immunoSEQ multiplex PCR, and TCRdb kept only the in-frame ones, dropping some. The table lists hundreds of thousands of clones, approximately 75% of them singletons, with around 1.8% in the top ten. The sequenced material came from memory CD4+ T cells sorted from blood. The receptors were sampled from a young woman in good health. The CDR3 runs from the conserved cysteine through the conserved F or W. A D gene is named only where the DNA matches it firmly. Rows may omit the clone size; those that give it use once, few, many or a size class.

clone_size	v_call	j_call	d_call	cdr3_nt	cdr3_aa
NA	TRBV28	TRBJ2-7	TRBD2	TGTGCCAGCAGTTTACAATTGCTAGCGGGAGGGATATCGGGATACGAGCAGTACTTC	CASSLQLLAGGISGYEQYF
NA	TRBV19	TRBJ2-1	NA	TGTGCCAGTAGTATAGTGGGCCTGTACAATGAGCAGTTCTTC	CASSIVGLYNEQFF
NA	TRBV28	TRBJ1-5	NA	TGTGCCAGCACCCTTGTCCGGGTTGGCAATCAGCCCCAGCATTTT	CASTLVRVGNQPQHF
NA	TRBV28	TRBJ2-1	NA	TGTGCCAGCAGTTTACTATACAATGAGCAGTTCTTC	CASSLLYNEQFF
NA	TRBV5-1	TRBJ2-7	NA	TGCGCCAGCAGCTTAAGAGGGATTGGGTACGAGCAGTACTTC	CASSLRGIGYEQYF
NA	TRBV27	TRBJ1-4	NA	TGTGCCAGCAGCACAGGGCTAAATGAAAAACTGTTTTTT	CASSTGLNEKLFF
NA	TRBV6-5	TRBJ1-2	TRBD1	TGTGCCAGCGGAACAGGGGTAGGCTACACCTTC	CASGTGVGYTF
few	TRBV18	TRBJ2-5	NA	TGTGCCAGCTCACCAAACCAAGAGACCCAGTACTTC	CASSPNQETQYF
NA	TRBV6-1	TRBJ1-1	NA	TGTGCCAGCAGTGAGGAGGGAGGTACTGAAGCTTTCTTT	CASSEEGGTEAFF
once	TRBV4-2	TRBJ2-7	TRBD1	TGTGCCAGCAGCCAAGGGCAAGGGGGCGTCGACGAGCAGTACTTC	CASSQGQGGVDEQYF
NA	TRBV5-1	TRBJ2-1	NA	TGCGCCAGCTCCGAGCGGGACAGCTCCTACAATGAGCAGTTCTTC	CASSERDSSYNEQFF
NA	TRBV28	TRBJ1-4	NA	TGTGCCAGCAGTATCCAGCAGTCTAATGAAAAACTGTTTTTT	CASSIQQSNEKLFF
NA	TRBV4-1	TRBJ2-5	TRBD2	TGCGCCAGCAGCCGCGCTGGTGGTAGCGGGAGGGGCGAGACCCAGTACTTC	CASSRAGGSGRGETQYF
NA	TRBV6-1	TRBJ1-5	NA	TGTGCCAGCAGGACTGTATATAGCAATCAGCCCCAGCATTTT	CASRTVYSNQPQHF
NA	TRBV2	TRBJ1-1	NA	TGTGCCACCCAATATGACACTGAAGCTTTCTTT	CATQYDTEAFF
NA	TRBV19	TRBJ2-6	TRBD1	TGTGCCAGTAGTAAGGGACAGGGAGTTGCGTCTGGGGCCAACGTCCTGACTTTC	CASSKGQGVASGANVLTF
NA	TRBV19	TRBJ2-1	NA	TGTGCCAGTTCCTTTGCACTCTACAATGAGCAGTTCTTC	CASSFALYNEQFF
NA	TRBV5-1	TRBJ2-2	NA	TGCGCCAGCAGCTGGGGGGACACCGGGGAGCTGTTTTTT	CASSWGDTGELFF
NA	TRBV27	TRBJ2-5	NA	TGTGCCAGCCGTCGGGACACCGGACCCCAAGAGACCCAGTACTTC	CASRRDTGPQETQYF
NA	TRBV7-2	TRBJ2-3	NA	TGTGCCAGCAGCTTCAGACCCATTCTGCTACCCGATACGCAGTATTTT	CASSFRPILLPDTQYF
NA	TRBV10-3	TRBJ1-1	NA	TGTGCCGTACAGGGTACGGGCACTGAAGCTTTCTTT	CAVQGTGTEAFF
NA	TRBV5-1	TRBJ2-7	TRBD1	TGCGCCAGCAGCTGGGACAGGGTAATCGCCTACGAGCAGTACTTC	CASSWDRVIAYEQYF
NA	TRBV11-2	TRBJ2-4	NA	TGTGCCAGCAGCCCTGAGGGTCAGGGGACGGGAAAAAACATTCAGTACTTC	CASSPEGQGTGKNIQYF
NA	TRBV18	TRBJ2-3	NA	TGTGCCAGCAGCCAAGCTGGGCAAGATACGCAGTATTTT	CASSQAGQDTQYF
NA	TRBV27	TRBJ2-1	TRBD1	TGTGCCAGCAGTTTCGGGACAGGGTCATACAATGAGCAGTTCTTC	CASSFGTGSYNEQFF
many	TRBV2	TRBJ2-1	NA	TGTGCCAGCAGTGTCCTTAACTCCTACAATGAGCAGTTCTTC	CASSVLNSYNEQFF
many	TRBV28	TRBJ2-1	TRBD1	TGTGCCAGCAGTCGGACGTGGGACAGGGGCGACAATGAGCAGTTCTTC	CASSRTWDRGDNEQFF
NA	TRBV4-1	TRBJ2-1	NA	TGCGCCAGCAGCCAAGAAGGTGGGATAGACGCTTACAATGAGCAGTTCTTC	CASSQEGGIDAYNEQFF
medium-sized	TRBV18	TRBJ1-3	NA	TGTGCCAGCTCACCCCAGACGGATAGCTCTGGAAACACCATATATTTT	CASSPQTDSSGNTIYF
NA	TRBV7-2	TRBJ2-7	TRBD2	TGTGCCAGCAGCTTAGCGGGAGGGGCCCCCGAGCAGTACTTC	CASSLAGGAPEQYF
NA	TRBV5-1	TRBJ2-7	NA	TGTGCCAGCAGCCGGGGAGGCAGCCTCCCCCACGAGCAGTACTTC	CASSRGGSLPHEQYF
NA	TRBV15	TRBJ1-1	NA	TGTGCCACCAGCAGAACCGGGGGCCTGTTGAACACTGAAGCTTTCTTT	CATSRTGGLLNTEAFF
NA	TRBV28	TRBJ1-5	TRBD1	TGTGCCAGCAGAACAACAGGGGGCAATCAGCCCCAGCATTTT	CASRTTGGNQPQHF
NA	TRBV29-1	TRBJ1-4	NA	TGCAGCGTTGCTCAGGGTAATGAAAAACTGTTTTTT	CSVAQGNEKLFF
NA	TRBV6-1	TRBJ2-7	NA	TGTGCCAGCAAGCTGTCACGGGACGGACCCTACGAGCAGTACTTC	CASKLSRDGPYEQYF
NA	TRBV11-3	TRBJ2-7	TRBD1	TGTGCCAGCAGCTTCACCGGGACAGGGGGCATGAGGGACGAGCAGTACTTC	CASSFTGTGGMRDEQYF
NA	TRBV5-1	TRBJ1-2	NA	TGCGCCAGCAGCTTGATTGGGGCGGGTGGCTACACCTTC	CASSLIGAGGYTF
NA	TRBV5-1	TRBJ2-7	TRBD1	TGCGCCAGCAGCTCAGGGACAGGGGCGACCTACGAGCAGTACTTC	CASSSGTGATYEQYF
once	TRBV25-1	TRBJ2-7	TRBD1	TGTGCCAGCAGTGAGGACAGGTCCTCCTACGAGCAGTACTTC	CASSEDRSSYEQYF
NA	TRBV27	TRBJ2-7	NA	TGTGCCAGCAGTCGTAACGGACAGTTTGCTCCTGACGAGCAGTACTTC	CASSRNGQFAPDEQYF
NA	TRBV27	TRBJ1-5	NA	TGTGCCAGCAGTTTTCGGGGGGCCTTCAATCAGCCCCAGCATTTT	CASSFRGAFNQPQHF
NA	TRBV7-9	TRBJ1-1	NA	TGTGCCAGCAGCGTATTTGGTTCAGGACGCACCGGGAACACTGAAGCTTTCTTT	CASSVFGSGRTGNTEAFF